This TCR beta chain was captured in a study of blood T cell repertoires in COVID-19. Study summary: The United States, Italy and Spain provided the acute and convalescent COVID-19 samples. In each case, the material was cDNA or gDNA derived from T cells, B-cell-depleted T cells, or PBMCs.

The CDR3 is 16 residues long. CDR1 and CDR2 (germline): LNHDA, SQIVND (reference sequence). Trimming shortened V by 4 bases and J by 0 bases, and 15 bases separated the two germline ends. Measured with immunoSEQ multiplex PCR; TCRdb has only the in-frame clones, and not every one. The sample has 400,000 to 500,000 clones, around 89% seen once. This clone has a handful of counts. Self-reported history from a screening survey and questionnaire set each donor's cohort. The chain links TRBV19 to TRBJ1-2, with D possibly matching TRBD1 (5 bases). The sample comprised PBMCs or T cells enriched from blood (not recorded which). This sequence originates from a woman aged 40 to 50 who had recovered from COVID-19. CDR3: CASSSSSTGANYGYTF. CDR3 DNA: TGTGCCAGTAGTAGCTCCTCCACAGGAGCTAACTATGGCTACACCTTC.